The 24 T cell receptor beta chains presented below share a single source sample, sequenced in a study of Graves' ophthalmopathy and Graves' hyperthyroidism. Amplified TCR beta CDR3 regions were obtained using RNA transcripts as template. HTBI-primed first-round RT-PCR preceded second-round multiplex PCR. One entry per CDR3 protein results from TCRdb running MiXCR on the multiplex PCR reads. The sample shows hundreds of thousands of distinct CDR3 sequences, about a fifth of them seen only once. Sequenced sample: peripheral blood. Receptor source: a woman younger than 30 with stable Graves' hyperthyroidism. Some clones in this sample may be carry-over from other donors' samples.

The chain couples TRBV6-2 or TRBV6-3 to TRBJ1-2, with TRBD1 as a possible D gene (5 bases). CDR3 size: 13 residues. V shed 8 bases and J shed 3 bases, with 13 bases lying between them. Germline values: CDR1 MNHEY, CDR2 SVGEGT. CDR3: CASLERGDYGYTF. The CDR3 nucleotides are TGTGCCAGCCTAGAGCGGGGGGACTATGGCTACACCTTC.

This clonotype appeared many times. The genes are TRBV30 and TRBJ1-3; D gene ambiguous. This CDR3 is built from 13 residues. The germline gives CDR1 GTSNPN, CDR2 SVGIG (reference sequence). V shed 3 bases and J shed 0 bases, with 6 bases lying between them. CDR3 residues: CAWRTDSGNTIYF. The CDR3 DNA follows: TGTGCCTGGAGGACTGACTCTGGAAACACCATATATTTT.

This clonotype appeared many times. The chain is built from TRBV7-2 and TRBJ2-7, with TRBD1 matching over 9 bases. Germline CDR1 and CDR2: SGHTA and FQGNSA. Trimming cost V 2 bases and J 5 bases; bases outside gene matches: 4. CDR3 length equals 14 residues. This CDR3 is CASSLLQGADEQYF. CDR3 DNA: TGTGCCAGCAGCTTATTACAGGGGGCTGACGAGCAGTACTTC.

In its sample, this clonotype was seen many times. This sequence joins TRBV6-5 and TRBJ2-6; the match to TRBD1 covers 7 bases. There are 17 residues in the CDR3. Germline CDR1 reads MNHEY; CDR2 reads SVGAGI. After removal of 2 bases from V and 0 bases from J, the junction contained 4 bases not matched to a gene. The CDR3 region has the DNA TGTGCCAGCAGTTACAGGGGGCCTTTCTCTGGGGCCAACGTCCTGACTTTC. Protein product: CASSYRGPFSGANVLTF.

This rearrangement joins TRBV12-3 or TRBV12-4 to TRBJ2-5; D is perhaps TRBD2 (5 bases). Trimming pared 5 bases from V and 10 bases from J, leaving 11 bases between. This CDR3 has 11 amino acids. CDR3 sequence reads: CASSAGVSQYF. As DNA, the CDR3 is TGTGCCAGCAGTGCCGGGGTGAGCCAGTACTTC.

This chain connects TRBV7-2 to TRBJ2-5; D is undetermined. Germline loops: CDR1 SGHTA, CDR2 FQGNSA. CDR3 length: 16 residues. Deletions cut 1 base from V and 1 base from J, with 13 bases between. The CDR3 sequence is CASSLGRTLTQETQYF. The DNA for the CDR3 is TGTGCCAGCAGCTTAGGAAGGACCCTAACCCAAGAGACCCAGTACTTC.

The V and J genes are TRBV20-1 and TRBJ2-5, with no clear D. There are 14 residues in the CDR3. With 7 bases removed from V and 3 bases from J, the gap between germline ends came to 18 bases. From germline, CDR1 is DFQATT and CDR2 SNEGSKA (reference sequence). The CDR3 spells CSVLFPGREETQYF. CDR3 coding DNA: TGCAGTGTCCTATTCCCTGGACGGGAAGAGACCCAGTACTTC.

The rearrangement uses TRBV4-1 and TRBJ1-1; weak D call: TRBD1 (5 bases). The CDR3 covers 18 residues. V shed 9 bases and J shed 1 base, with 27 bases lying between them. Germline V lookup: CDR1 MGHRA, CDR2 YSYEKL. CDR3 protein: CASRPGRGKTATNTEAFF. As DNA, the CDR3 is TGCGCCAGTCGTCCGGGACGAGGGAAAACAGCTACGAACACTGAAGCTTTCTTT.

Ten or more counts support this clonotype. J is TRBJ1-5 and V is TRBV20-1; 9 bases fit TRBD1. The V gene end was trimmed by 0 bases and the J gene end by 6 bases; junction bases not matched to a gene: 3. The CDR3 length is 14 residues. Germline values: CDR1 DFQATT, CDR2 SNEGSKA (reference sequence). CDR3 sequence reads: CSARETGGRQPQHF. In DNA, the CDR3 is TGCAGTGCTAGAGAGACAGGGGGTCGTCAGCCCCAGCATTTT.

This CDR3 reads CASSVSPLREETQYF. The DNA for the CDR3 is TGTGCCAGCAGCGTATCCCCTCTAAGGGAAGAGACCCAGTACTTC. The V and J genes are TRBV9 and TRBJ2-5; D gene uncertain. CDR3 length equals 15 residues. V lost 1 base and J 3 bases, leaving 13 bases between the germline ends. The germline V gene has CDR1 SGDLS and CDR2 YYNGEE.

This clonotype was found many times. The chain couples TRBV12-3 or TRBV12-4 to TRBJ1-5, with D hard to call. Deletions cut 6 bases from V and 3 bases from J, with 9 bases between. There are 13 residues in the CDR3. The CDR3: CASSISPNQPQHF. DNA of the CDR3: TGTGCCAGCAGCATATCACCCAATCAGCCCCAGCATTTT.

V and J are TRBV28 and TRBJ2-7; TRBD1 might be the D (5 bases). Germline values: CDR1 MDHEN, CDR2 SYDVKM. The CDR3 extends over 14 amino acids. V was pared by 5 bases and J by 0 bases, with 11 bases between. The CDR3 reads CASSQGPASYEQYF. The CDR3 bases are TGTGCCAGCAGTCAGGGTCCCGCCTCCTACGAGCAGTACTTC.

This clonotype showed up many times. The CDR3 region is CASSIFEGHYGYTF. CDR3 coding DNA: TGTGCCAGTAGTATTTTCGAGGGGCACTATGGCTACACCTTC. V gene TRBV19 combines with J gene TRBJ1-2; possibly TRBD1 for D (5 bases). CDR1 is LNHDA and CDR2 is SQIVND in the germline V gene (reference sequence). The V gene lost 3 bases and the J gene lost 3 bases, with 11 bases spanning the gap. The CDR3 covers 14 residues.

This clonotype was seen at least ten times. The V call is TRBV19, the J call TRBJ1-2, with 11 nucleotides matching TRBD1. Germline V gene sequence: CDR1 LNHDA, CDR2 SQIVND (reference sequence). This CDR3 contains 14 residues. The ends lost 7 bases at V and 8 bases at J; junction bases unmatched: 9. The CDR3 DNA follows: TGTGCCAGTACTACGGACAGGGGGCGTTACGGCTACACCTTC. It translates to CASTTDRGRYGYTF.

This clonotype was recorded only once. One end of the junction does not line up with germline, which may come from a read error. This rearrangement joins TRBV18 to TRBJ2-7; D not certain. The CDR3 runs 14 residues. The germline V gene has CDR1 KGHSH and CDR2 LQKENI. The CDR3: CASSPATAHYELYF. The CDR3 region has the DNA TGTGCCAGCTCACCAGCGACGGCCCACTACGAGCTGTACTTC. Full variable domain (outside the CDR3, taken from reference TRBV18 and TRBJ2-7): NAGVMQNPRHLVRRRGQEARLRCSPMKGHSHVYWYRQLPEEGLKFMVYLQKENIIDESGMPKERFSAEFPKEGPSILRIQQVVRGDSAAYFCASSPATAHYELYFGPGTRLTVT.

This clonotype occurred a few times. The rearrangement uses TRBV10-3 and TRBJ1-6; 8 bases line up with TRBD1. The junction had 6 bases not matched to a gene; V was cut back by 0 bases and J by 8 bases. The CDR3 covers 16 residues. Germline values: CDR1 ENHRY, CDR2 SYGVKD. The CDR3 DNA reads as TGTGCCATCAGTGAGTCGGCGGACAGGGATTATTCACCCCTCCACTTT. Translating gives CAISESADRDYSPLHF.

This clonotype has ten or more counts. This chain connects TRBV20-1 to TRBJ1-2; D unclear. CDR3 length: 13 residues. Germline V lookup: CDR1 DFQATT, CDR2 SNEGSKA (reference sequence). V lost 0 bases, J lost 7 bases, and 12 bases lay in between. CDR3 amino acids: CSAREGALGGYTF. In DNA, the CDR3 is TGCAGTGCTAGAGAGGGCGCGCTGGGTGGCTACACCTTC.

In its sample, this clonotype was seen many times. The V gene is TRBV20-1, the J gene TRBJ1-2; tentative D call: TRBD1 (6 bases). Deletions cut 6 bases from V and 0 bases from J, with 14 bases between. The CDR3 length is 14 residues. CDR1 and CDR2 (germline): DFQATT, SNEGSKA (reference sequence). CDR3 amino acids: CSAHRDTTNYGYTF. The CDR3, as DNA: TGCAGTGCGCACCGGGACACCACTAACTATGGCTACACCTTC.

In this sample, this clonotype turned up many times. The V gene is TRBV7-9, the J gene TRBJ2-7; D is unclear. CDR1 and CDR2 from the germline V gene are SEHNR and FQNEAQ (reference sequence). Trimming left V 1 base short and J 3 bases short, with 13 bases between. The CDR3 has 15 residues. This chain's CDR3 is CASSLVGTRSYEQYF. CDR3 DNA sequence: TGTGCCAGCAGCTTAGTCGGAACTCGGAGCTACGAGCAGTACTTC.

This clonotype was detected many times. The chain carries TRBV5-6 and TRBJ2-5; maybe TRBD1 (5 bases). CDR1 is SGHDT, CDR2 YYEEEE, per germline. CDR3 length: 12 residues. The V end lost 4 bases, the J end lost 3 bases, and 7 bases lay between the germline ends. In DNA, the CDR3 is TGTGCCAGCAGCCCCAGGGAAGAGACCCAGTACTTC. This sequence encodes CASSPREETQYF.

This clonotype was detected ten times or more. CDR3 nucleotide sequence: TGTGCCACTGGAGGGCGGGGGGCTATGCGGAACACTGAAGCTTTCTTT. Its protein product is CATGGRGAMRNTEAFF. This chain uses TRBV10-3 with TRBJ1-1; D is perhaps TRBD1 (6 bases). Germline V lookup: CDR1 ENHRY, CDR2 SYGVKD. V was cut by 10 bases and J by 1 base, with 22 bases left in between. The CDR3 runs 16 residues.

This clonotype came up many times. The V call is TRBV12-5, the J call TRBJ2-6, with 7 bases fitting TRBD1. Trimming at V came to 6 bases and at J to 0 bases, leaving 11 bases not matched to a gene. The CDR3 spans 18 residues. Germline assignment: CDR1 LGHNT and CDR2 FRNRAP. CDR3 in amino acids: CASGTDREKFSGANVLTF. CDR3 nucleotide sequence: TGTGCTAGTGGAACCGACAGGGAGAAATTCTCTGGGGCCAACGTCCTGACTTTC.

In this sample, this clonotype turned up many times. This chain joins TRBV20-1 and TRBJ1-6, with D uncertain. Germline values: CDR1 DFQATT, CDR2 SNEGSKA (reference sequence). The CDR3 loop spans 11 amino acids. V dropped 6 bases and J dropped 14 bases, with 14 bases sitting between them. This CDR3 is CSAGGLSSLHF. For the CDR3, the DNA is TGCAGTGCCGGCGGCTTGAGTTCCCTCCACTTT.

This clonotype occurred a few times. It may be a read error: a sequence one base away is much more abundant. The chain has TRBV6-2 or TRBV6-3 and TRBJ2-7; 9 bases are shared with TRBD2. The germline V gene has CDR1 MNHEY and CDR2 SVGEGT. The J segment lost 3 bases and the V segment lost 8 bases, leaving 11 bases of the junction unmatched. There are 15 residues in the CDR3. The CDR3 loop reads CASGPSLAGNYEQYF. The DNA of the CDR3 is TGTGCCAGCGGTCCATCCCTAGCGGGGAACTACGAGCAGTACTTC.